The next 17 T cell receptor beta chains were all read from a single sample in a study of T cell changes during pregnancy in multiple sclerosis. The repertoire was sequenced with immunoSEQ multiplex PCR; TCRdb's copy has only in-frame clones and lacks some. The sample holds some 58,000 clones, approximately 96% seen once. Sequencing was performed on CD8+ T cells from peripheral blood mononuclear cells, taken after pregnancy. The receptor set was obtained from a female donor with multiple sclerosis, enrolled in a pregnancy study.

The chain joins TRBV7-9 to TRBJ2-1; no clear D gene. Germline CDR1 and CDR2: SEHNR and FQNEAQ (reference sequence). The CDR3 is 12 residues long. V lost 8 bases and J lost 7, with 12 bases in between. The CDR3 loop is CASFVVRNEQFF. The CDR3 DNA reads as TGTGCCAGCTTTGTCGTGAGGAATGAGCAGTTCTTC.

The sample holds a few counts of this clone. The genes are TRBV10-3 and TRBJ2-5; a possible D gene is TRBD1 (6 bases). The CDR3 has 13 amino acids. Germline V CDR1 and CDR2: ENHRY, SYGVKD. V dropped 10 bases and J dropped 1 base, with 13 bases sitting between them. CDR3 in DNA: TGTGCCACACAAGGGGACACCCAAGAGACCCAGTACTTC. This codes for CATQGDTQETQYF.

This chain uses TRBV7-2 with TRBJ2-1, with D possibly matching TRBD2 (5 bases). Germline loops: CDR1 SGHTA, CDR2 FQGNSA. The CDR3 consists of 15 residues. V was clipped by 3 bases and J by 0 bases, with 9 bases between them. Here the CDR3 DNA reads TGTGCCAGCAGCTTGCCGGGGAGCTCCTACAATGAGCAGTTCTTC. It specifies CASSLPGSSYNEQFF.

J is TRBJ2-1 and V is TRBV16; D is unresolved. The CDR3 has 15 residues. Between the trimmed V and J ends, which lost 3 bases and 0 bases, there was a span of 9 bases. In germline, CDR1 is KGHSY, CDR2 FQNENV. CDR3 in amino acids: CASSHPGNSYNEQFF. The CDR3 bases are TGTGCCAGCAGCCATCCGGGTAACTCCTACAATGAGCAGTTCTTC. The full variable domain, rest sourced from reference TRBV16 and TRBJ2-1, is GEEVAQTPKHLVRGEGQKAKLYCAPIKGHSYVFWYQQVLKNEFKFLISFQNENVFDETGMPKERFSAKCLPNSPCSLEIQATKLEDSAVYFCASSHPGNSYNEQFFGPGTRLTVL.

The chain joins TRBV7-8 to TRBJ1-2; D ambiguous. CDR1 is SGHVS, CDR2 FQNEAQ, per germline. The CDR3 runs to 17 residues. Deletions cut 1 base from V and 2 bases from J, with 17 bases between. The CDR3 DNA follows: TGTGCCAGCAGCTTAGAGCCCCCGCTCGGGAGAAACTATGGCTACACCTTC. This sequence encodes CASSLEPPLGRNYGYTF. The full variable domain, rest sourced from reference TRBV7-8 and TRBJ1-2, is GAGVSQSPRYKVAKRGQDVALRCDPISGHVSLFWYQQALGQGPEFLTYFQNEAQLDKSGLPSDRFFAERPEGSVSTLKIQRTQQEDSAVYLCASSLEPPLGRNYGYTFGSGTRLTVV.

V is TRBV30 and J is TRBJ2-7; 7 nucleotides agree with TRBD1. Germline loops: CDR1 GTSNPN, CDR2 SVGIG (reference sequence). The length of the CDR3 is 13 residues. Trimming took 1 base from V and 2 from J; bases not matched to a gene: 2. CDR3 in amino acids: CAWSGDRAYEQYF. The CDR3 nucleotides are TGTGCCTGGAGTGGGGACAGAGCCTACGAGCAGTACTTC. The full variable domain, completed using reference TRBV30 and TRBJ2-7, is SQTIHQWPATLVQPVGSPLSLECTVEGTSNPNLYWYRQAAGRGLQLLFYSVGIGQISSEVPQNLSASRPQDRQFILSSKKLLLSDSGFYLCAWSGDRAYEQYFGPGTRLTVT.

This rearrangement joins TRBV9 to TRBJ2-7, with 8 bases matching TRBD2. This CDR3 comprises 14 residues. The V gene's germline CDR1 is SGDLS and CDR2 YYNGEE. Trimming cost V 1 base and J 7 bases; bases outside gene matches: 7. CDR3 DNA: TGTGCCAGCAGCGTATCCAGCGGGAGAGGGGAGCAGTACTTC. This encodes CASSVSSGRGEQYF.

The J gene is TRBJ2-3, the V gene TRBV6-5; no clear D. V lost 4 bases, J lost 6 bases, and 20 bases lay in between. CDR3 length equals 16 residues. Looked up from germline, CDR1 is MNHEY and CDR2 is SVGAGI. The CDR3 nucleotides read TGTGCCAGCAGTTCCTCTGATGGCGGCCACCCGGATACGCAGTATTTT. Translating it yields CASSSSDGGHPDTQYF.

The chain links TRBV11-2 to TRBJ2-7; D possibly corresponds to TRBD2 (5 bases). Germline V CDR1 and CDR2: SGHAT, FQNNGV. The CDR3 runs to 13 residues. V lost 5 bases and J lost 4, with 12 bases in between. The CDR3 spells CASSRTYDYEQYF. Here the CDR3 DNA reads TGTGCCAGCAGCAGGACTTACGATTACGAGCAGTACTTC.

This chain joins TRBV10-3 and TRBJ2-7, with 12 bases lining up with TRBD2. Trimming cost V 0 bases and J 3 bases; bases outside gene matches: 3. CDR1 is ENHRY and CDR2 is SYGVKD in the germline V gene. The CDR3 totals 16 residues. The CDR3, as DNA: TGTGCCATCAGTGAGTCGACGGGACTAGCGGGCTACGAGCAGTACTTC. Translating it yields CAISESTGLAGYEQYF.

The chain employs TRBV2 and TRBJ2-1; 11 nucleotides align to TRBD2. After removal of 3 bases from V and 3 bases from J, the junction contained 4 bases not matched to a gene. The CDR3 has 16 amino acids. CDR1 is SNHLY and CDR2 is FYNNEI in the germline V gene. As DNA, the CDR3 is TGTGCCAGCAGTGACGGACTAGCGGGTGACTACAATGAGCAGTTCTTC. Protein: CASSDGLAGDYNEQFF.

The chain links TRBV27 to TRBJ2-7; 11 positions match TRBD2. The CDR3 extends over 14 amino acids. Per the germline V gene, CDR1 is MNHEY and CDR2 is SMNVEV (reference sequence). V lost 6 bases to trimming and J lost 3 bases; unmatched junction nucleotides: 4. The chain's CDR3 is CASRLTSGIYEQYF. Written as DNA, the CDR3 is TGTGCCAGCAGGTTGACTAGCGGGATCTACGAGCAGTACTTC.

The J gene is TRBJ2-3, the V gene TRBV6-5; D gene uncertain. Per germline, CDR1 MNHEY and CDR2 SVGAGI. The CDR3 runs to 14 residues. V was cut by 6 bases and J by 0 bases, with 10 bases left in between. The CDR3, as DNA: TGTGCCAGCAGCCCGATCCTAAGCACAGATACGCAGTATTTT. Translating gives CASSPILSTDTQYF.

This clone was seen once. V is TRBV29-1 and J is TRBJ2-1; TRBD1 matches at 9 bases. The CDR3 is made up of 15 amino acids. Looked up from germline, CDR1 is SQVTM and CDR2 is ANQGSEA. Trimming cost V 4 bases and J 5 bases; bases outside gene matches: 9. CDR3 nucleotide sequence: TGCAGCGTTGGAGGGGACAGGGCTTTAAACAATGAGCAGTTCTTC. This translates into CSVGGDRALNNEQFF.

V gene TRBV27 combines with J gene TRBJ2-3, with 10 nucleotides matching TRBD2. Germline CDR1 is MNHEY and CDR2 is SMNVEV (reference sequence). The CDR3 extends over 15 amino acids. The V and J ends lost 7 bases and 2 bases, in that order; junction bases with no gene match: 6. The CDR3 nucleotides read TGTGCCAGCATAGCGGGAGGCGGCTTCACAGATACGCAGTATTTT. This sequence encodes CASIAGGGFTDTQYF.

The rearrangement joins TRBV6-1 to TRBJ2-1; a possible D gene is TRBD2 (7 bases). The CDR3 is 13 residues long. Germline lookup yields CDR1 MNHNS and CDR2 SASEGT. V lost 3 bases and J 8 bases, leaving 11 bases between the germline ends. Here the CDR3 DNA reads TGTGCCAGCAGTGATTGGGAGGGGGATGAGCAGTTCTTC. Its protein is CASSDWEGDEQFF.

The gene calls are TRBV19 and TRBJ2-7; D not certain. The V gene's germline CDR1 is LNHDA and CDR2 SQIVND (reference sequence). V was pared by 3 bases and J by 6 bases, with 9 bases between. This CDR3 comprises 12 residues. The CDR3 DNA reads TGTGCCAGTAGTATCGGCGGCAGCGAGCAGTACTTC. Translation gives CASSIGGSEQYF.